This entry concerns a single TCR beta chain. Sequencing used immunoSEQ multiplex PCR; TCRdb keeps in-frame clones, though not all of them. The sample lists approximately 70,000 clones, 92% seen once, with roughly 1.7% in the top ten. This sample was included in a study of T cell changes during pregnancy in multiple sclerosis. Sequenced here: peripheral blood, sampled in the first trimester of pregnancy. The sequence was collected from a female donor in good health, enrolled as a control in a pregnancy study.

The CDR3 nucleotides read TGTGCCAGCAGGCCGACAGGGCCTAATTCACCCCTCCACTTT. Residues: CASRPTGPNSPLHF. V gene TRBV6-5 combines with J gene TRBJ1-6; 7 bases line up with TRBD1. The germline CDR1 and CDR2 sequences are MNHEY and SVGAGI. Trimming took 6 bases from V and 6 from J; bases not matched to a gene: 5. The CDR3 contains 14 residues.